The 5 T cell receptor beta chains given below trace back to one sample, sequenced in a study of T cell changes during pregnancy in multiple sclerosis. Some clones are missing from TCRdb's copy, which holds only in-frame ones; the method was immunoSEQ multiplex PCR. The sample yields tens of thousands of clones, roughly nine tenths seen once. Sequencing used CD8+ T cells from peripheral blood mononuclear cells, obtained before pregnancy. Source of these receptors: a female donor with multiple sclerosis, enrolled in a pregnancy study.

The gene calls are TRBV10-3 and TRBJ2-1, with TRBD2 matching over 7 bases. Germline trimming cut 2 bases from V and 4 bases from J; bases unmatched to any gene: 5. Germline-derived CDR1 and CDR2 are ENHRY and SYGVKD. The CDR3 runs to 15 residues. CDR3: CAISEGRGSYNEQFF. Written as DNA, the CDR3 is TGTGCCATCAGTGAGGGGAGGGGCTCATACAATGAGCAGTTCTTC.

The chain employs TRBV7-9 and TRBJ1-1; TRBD1 matches at 8 bases. The ends lost 5 bases at V and 6 bases at J; junction bases unmatched: 8. The germline V gene encodes CDR1 SEHNR and CDR2 FQNEAQ (reference sequence). The CDR3 contains 14 residues. CDR3 region: CASSIDRGNPEAFF. DNA for the CDR3: TGTGCCAGCAGCATAGACAGGGGTAACCCTGAAGCTTTCTTT.

This clone was detected only once. The V call is TRBV4-3, the J call TRBJ1-1; D unclear. CDR3 size: 15 residues. The germline V gene has CDR1 LGHNA and CDR2 YSLEER. Trimming cost V 0 bases and J 4 bases, with 12 bases left between them. The CDR3 DNA reads as TGCGCCAGCAGCCAAGATCTCGGGGTAGGCACTGAAGCTTTCTTT. This translates into CASSQDLGVGTEAFF.

The chain carries TRBV4-1 and TRBJ2-7, with 12 nucleotides matching TRBD2. Germline loops: CDR1 MGHRA, CDR2 YSYEKL. The CDR3 sequence is 15 residues long. The J segment lost 7 bases and the V segment lost 0 bases, leaving 4 bases of the junction unmatched. CDR3 in amino acids: CASSQEELAGGEQYF. DNA for the CDR3: TGCGCCAGCAGCCAAGAAGAACTAGCGGGGGGAGAGCAGTACTTC.

This chain uses TRBV7-6 with TRBJ2-7; 15 nucleotides agree with TRBD2. Germline lookup yields CDR1 SGHVS and CDR2 FNYEAQ. This CDR3 region has 16 residues. V shed 3 bases and J 3 bases; nucleotides not matched to a gene: 3. The CDR3: CASSFGLAGGGYEQYF. As DNA, the CDR3 is TGTGCCAGCAGCTTCGGACTAGCGGGGGGGGGCTACGAGCAGTACTTC.